The 24 T cell receptor beta chains below were found in one sample sequenced in a study of radiation and T cells in renal cell carcinoma. TCRdb keeps only in-frame clones here, not all; method: immunoSEQ multiplex PCR. The table shows some 120,000 clones, with roughly four fifths occurring only once. Time point reported: blood 2 weeks post-SBRT. Noted treatment: 15 Gy SBRT to primary tumor, nephrectomy 4 weeks later. Sequenced here: blood, sampled from a patient whose treatment included radiotherapy and nephrectomy. Every receptor here comes from a woman aged 55-70 years with renal cell carcinoma.

The rearrangement joins TRBV29-1 to TRBJ2-5; the match to TRBD1 covers 7 bases. The V gene's germline CDR1 is SQVTM and CDR2 ANQGSEA. This CDR3 spans 13 amino acids. With 7 bases clipped from V and 7 bases from J, the junction kept 12 bases outside the gene matches. The CDR3 loop reads CSGSDRALRTQYF. The CDR3 nucleotides are TGCAGCGGTTCCGACAGGGCCCTTAGGACCCAGTACTTC.

Here the CDR3 DNA reads TGTGCCAGCAGTGAAGAGGGTGCTAACTATGGCTACACCTTC. Translation: CASSEEGANYGYTF. The chain links TRBV2 to TRBJ1-2; D unresolved. Trimming pared 1 base from V and 0 bases from J, leaving 6 bases between. From germline, CDR1 is SNHLY and CDR2 FYNNEI. There are 14 residues in the CDR3. Combining the CDR3 with reference TRBV2 and TRBJ1-2 gives the whole variable domain EPEVTQTPSHQVTQMGQEVILRCVPISNHLYFYWYRQILGQKVEFLVSFYNNEISEKSEIFDDQFSVERPDGSNFTLKIRSTKLEDSAMYFCASSEEGANYGYTFGSGTRLTVV.

The V and J genes are TRBV28 and TRBJ2-2; D possibly corresponds to TRBD1 (5 bases). The CDR3 has 18 residues. V was trimmed by 8 bases and J by 0 bases, leaving 22 bases between them. Germline V gives CDR1 MDHEN, CDR2 SYDVKM. The CDR3 loop is CASFTGLFIRPNTGELFF. In DNA, the CDR3 is TGTGCCAGCTTCACAGGTCTGTTTATCCGACCGAACACCGGGGAGCTGTTTTTT.

This chain uses TRBV29-1 with TRBJ2-1; 8 positions agree with TRBD2. CDR1 is SQVTM and CDR2 is ANQGSEA in the germline V gene. Trimming took 2 bases from V and 5 from J; bases not matched to a gene: 8. The CDR3 length is 15 residues. The CDR3 nucleotides are TGCAGCGTTGAATCTACGGGAGGGGTAAACAATGAGCAGTTCTTC. The encoded protein is CSVESTGGVNNEQFF.

The CDR3 nucleotides read TGTGCCAGCTCACCACGGGCTGCAACTAATGAAAAACTGTTTTTT. This encodes CASSPRAATNEKLFF. The V gene is TRBV18, the J gene TRBJ1-4; unclear D gene. CDR1 is KGHSH and CDR2 is LQKENI in the germline V gene. Trimming removed 1 base from V and 0 bases from J, with 6 bases in between. The CDR3 is made up of 15 amino acids.

The chain is built from TRBV27 and TRBJ2-5; 8 bases fit TRBD1. Germline V CDR1 and CDR2: MNHEY, SMNVEV (reference sequence). The length of the CDR3 is 17 residues. V trimming: 6 bases; J trimming: 4 bases; junction bases outside the gene matches: 16. The CDR3 is CASSRTGFGGRIETQYF. In DNA form, the CDR3 reads TGTGCCAGCAGCCGGACAGGGTTTGGGGGTAGAATAGAGACCCAGTACTTC.

This chain connects TRBV19 to TRBJ1-4; D remains unclear. V lost 6 bases to trimming and J lost 2 bases, with 7 bases between them. The CDR3 contains 13 residues. The V gene's germline CDR1 is LNHDA and CDR2 SQIVND (reference sequence). The CDR3 DNA sequence: TGTGCCAGTAGGGGAGCGACTAATGAAAAACTGTTTTTT. This sequence encodes CASRGATNEKLFF. The entire variable domain, with the rest obtained from reference TRBV19 and TRBJ1-4, is as follows: DGGITQSPKYLFRKEGQNVTLSCEQNLNHDAMYWYRQDPGQGLRLIYYSQIVNDFQKGDIAEGYSVSREKKESFPLTVTSAQKNPTAFYLCASRGATNEKLFFGSGTQLSVL.

The chain employs TRBV29-1 and TRBJ1-6; D gene unclear. Germline values: CDR1 SQVTM, CDR2 ANQGSEA. CDR3 length: 13 amino acids. V lost 4 bases and J 7 bases, leaving 11 bases between the germline ends. The CDR3 coding sequence is TGCAGCGTTGGTACCAGTCAGAATTCACCCCTCCACTTT. Translating it yields CSVGTSQNSPLHF. Drawing the rest from reference TRBV29-1 and TRBJ1-6, the complete variable domain is SAVISQKPSRDICQRGTSLTIQCQVDSQVTMMFWYRQQPGQSLTLIATANQGSEATYESGFVIDKFPISRPNLTFSTLTVSNMSPEDSSIYLCSVGTSQNSPLHFGNGTRLTVT.

The rearrangement links TRBV15 to TRBJ2-7, with unresolved D. With 0 bases removed from V and 1 base from J, the gap between germline ends came to 1 base. The V gene's germline CDR1 is LNHNV and CDR2 YYDKDF (reference sequence). This CDR3 comprises 12 residues. For the CDR3, the DNA is TGTGCCACCAGCAGAGATTCCTACGAGCAGTACTTC. Amino acids: CATSRDSYEQYF.

The chain recombines TRBV28 with TRBJ2-1, with 10 bases aligning to TRBD2. The V gene end was trimmed by 2 bases and the J gene end by 3 bases; junction bases not matched to a gene: 7. The CDR3 contains 17 residues. From germline, CDR1 is MDHEN and CDR2 SYDVKM. The CDR3 is CASSLDPSGSFYNEQFF. The CDR3 region has the DNA TGTGCCAGCAGTTTAGACCCTAGCGGGAGTTTCTACAATGAGCAGTTCTTC.

The chain carries TRBV6-1 and TRBJ1-1; unclear D gene. CDR3 size: 13 residues. CDR1 is MNHNS and CDR2 is SASEGT in the germline V gene. The V end lost 1 base, the J end lost 6 bases, and 9 bases lay between the germline ends. This CDR3 is CASSEEPGAEAFF. In DNA form, the CDR3 reads TGTGCCAGCAGTGAAGAACCAGGAGCTGAAGCTTTCTTT.

The chain couples TRBV19 to TRBJ2-7, with 10 bases aligning to TRBD2. V gave up 5 bases and J gave up 5 bases; unmatched junction bases: 6. The CDR3 is 14 residues long. The germline V gene has CDR1 LNHDA and CDR2 SQIVND (reference sequence). CDR3 region: CASSYLAGEDEQYF. The DNA of the CDR3 is TGTGCCAGTAGTTACCTAGCGGGAGAGGACGAGCAGTACTTC. Supplemented by reference TRBV19 and TRBJ2-7, the full variable domain reads DGGITQSPKYLFRKEGQNVTLSCEQNLNHDAMYWYRQDPGQGLRLIYYSQIVNDFQKGDIAEGYSVSREKKESFPLTVTSAQKNPTAFYLCASSYLAGEDEQYFGPGTRLTVT.

The chain has TRBV21-1 and TRBJ2-3; the DNA was not compared with TRBD2, the D call given in the table. TRBV21-1 corresponds to a pseudogene. The CDR3 covers 17 residues. In DNA form, the CDR3 reads TGTGCCAGCCTCCATTGGAGGGCGTCCTCTTCAGCAGATACGCAGTATTTT. It is translated as CASLHWRASSSADTQYF.

The genes are TRBV5-1 and TRBJ1-1; possible D gene TRBD1, 5 bases. Germline-derived CDR1 and CDR2 are SGHRS and YFSETQ. V was trimmed by 4 bases and J by 1 base, leaving 11 bases between them. The CDR3 has 14 residues. This CDR3 reads CASSDQGGNTEAFF. CDR3 bases: TGCGCCAGCAGCGATCAGGGAGGGAACACTGAAGCTTTCTTT.

By share of the sample, this clone is medium-sized. The J gene is TRBJ1-1, the V gene TRBV30; D gene unclear. The CDR3 length is 13 residues. CDR1 and CDR2 (germline): GTSNPN, SVGIG (reference sequence). The V gene lost 1 base and the J gene lost 8 bases, with 14 bases spanning the gap. For the CDR3, the DNA is TGTGCCTGGAGTGGACTGGGTTCCGCGGAAGCTTTCTTT. As protein: CAWSGLGSAEAFF. Supplemented by reference TRBV30 and TRBJ1-1, the full variable domain reads SQTIHQWPATLVQPVGSPLSLECTVEGTSNPNLYWYRQAAGRGLQLLFYSVGIGQISSEVPQNLSASRPQDRQFILSSKKLLLSDSGFYLCAWSGLGSAEAFFGQGTRLTVV.

V usage is TRBV9 and J usage is TRBJ2-3; 8 positions agree with TRBD1. The ends lost 4 bases at V and 2 bases at J; junction bases unmatched: 6. The CDR3 runs 15 residues. Germline loops: CDR1 SGDLS, CDR2 YYNGEE. The CDR3 sequence: CASSLSTGDTDTQYF. CDR3 nucleotides: TGTGCCAGCAGCTTATCGACAGGGGACACAGATACGCAGTATTTT.

Details on this clone: The same CDR3 can be traced to other DNA sequences in this sample. The chain combines TRBV6-1 with TRBJ1-6; TRBD1 is a possible D gene (5 bases). Trimming pared 1 base from V and 0 bases from J, leaving 10 bases between. Looked up from germline, CDR1 is MNHNS and CDR2 is SASEGT. The CDR3 runs to 17 residues. The chain's CDR3 is CASSEVGGSSYNSPLHF. The CDR3 region has the DNA TGTGCCAGCAGTGAAGTTGGGGGTAGCTCCTATAATTCACCCCTCCACTTT.

The genes are TRBV7-2 and TRBJ1-4; tentatively, D is TRBD1 (6 bases). CDR3 length: 15 residues. CDR1 is SGHTA and CDR2 is FQGNSA in the germline V gene. Trimming cost V 1 base and J 3 bases, with 9 bases left between them. CDR3 coding DNA: TGTGCCAGCAGCTTAGGGGGGCATCCTAATGAAAAACTGTTTTTT. Protein sequence: CASSLGGHPNEKLFF.

J is TRBJ1-4 and V is TRBV7-2; D unresolved. Trimming shortened V by 5 bases and J by 1 base, and 8 bases separated the two germline ends. CDR1 and CDR2 from the germline V gene are SGHTA and FQGNSA. CDR3 size: 14 residues. The CDR3 nucleotides are TGTGCCAGCAGCCGACTCGGAACTAATGAAAAACTGTTTTTT. Its protein is CASSRLGTNEKLFF. The full variable domain, its missing parts supplied by reference TRBV7-2 and TRBJ1-4, is GAGVSQSPSNKVTEKGKDVELRCDPISGHTALYWYRQSLGQGLEFLIYFQGNSAPDKSGLPSDRFSAERTGGSVSTLTIQRTQQEDSAVYLCASSRLGTNEKLFFGSGTQLSVL.

The gene calls are TRBV5-4 and TRBJ2-5; 11 nucleotides agree with TRBD1. With V trimmed by 5 bases and J by 5 bases, 8 bases remained unmatched. Germline CDR1 SGHNT, CDR2 YYREEE (reference sequence). CDR3 size: 15 residues. CDR3 amino acids: CASRDGQGAGETQYF. The CDR3, as DNA: TGTGCCAGCAGAGACGGACAGGGGGCGGGGGAGACCCAGTACTTC.

This chain uses TRBV6-5 with TRBJ1-1; no firm D call. V was shortened by 7 bases and J by 2 bases, with 14 bases between the two germline ends. Germline-derived CDR1 and CDR2 are MNHEY and SVGAGI. This CDR3 spans 14 amino acids. The DNA for the CDR3 is TGTGCCAGCACCTCACGGCCGGGAAACACTGAAGCTTTCTTT. As protein: CASTSRPGNTEAFF.

The V and J genes are TRBV11-3 and TRBJ1-3; no firm D call. The germline V gene has CDR1 SGHNT and CDR2 YENEEA. The germline V and J ends were trimmed by 5 bases and 2 bases, with 16 bases remaining between them. This CDR3 has 16 residues. The CDR3 DNA follows: TGTGCCAGCAGCCAAGGGTCTGGGGTCACTGGAAACACCATATATTTT. It encodes CASSQGSGVTGNTIYF.

V gene TRBV28 combines with J gene TRBJ2-3; TRBD2 matches at 9 bases. The germline V gene has CDR1 MDHEN and CDR2 SYDVKM. Unmatched junction bases numbered 11, after V lost 4 bases and J lost 6 bases. The CDR3 consists of 16 residues. For the CDR3, the DNA is TGTGCCAGCAGTTATCTAGCGGGACAGACTGGGGATACGCAGTATTTT. Translating gives CASSYLAGQTGDTQYF. Supplemented by reference TRBV28 and TRBJ2-3, the full variable domain reads DVKVTQSSRYLVKRTGEKVFLECVQDMDHENMFWYRQDPGLGLRLIYFSYDVKMKEKGDIPEGYSVSREKKERFSLILESASTNQTSMYLCASSYLAGQTGDTQYFGPGTRLTVL.

The genes are TRBV27 and TRBJ2-7, with D perhaps being TRBD1 or TRBD2 (5 bases each). The germline gives CDR1 MNHEY, CDR2 SMNVEV (reference sequence). This CDR3 is built from 17 residues. V was cut by 0 bases and J by 1 base, with 16 bases left in between. The CDR3 DNA sequence: TGTGCCAGCAGTTTATCATTTCGGGGACGGACTTCCTACGAGCAGTACTTC. Its protein product is CASSLSFRGRTSYEQYF.